One and the same sample provided the 28 T cell receptor beta chains below, sequenced in a study of blood T cell repertoires in COVID-19. The table came from immunoSEQ multiplex PCR; TCRdb's copy has only in-frame clones and leaves some out. The sample lists approximately 250,000 clones; about four fifths were seen once. The specimen was peripheral blood. These TCRs come from a middle-aged man with acute or convalescent COVID-19.

V and J are TRBV6-1 and TRBJ2-7; TRBD2 might be the D (6 bases). The germline CDR1 and CDR2 sequences are MNHNS and SASEGT. The CDR3 has 15 residues. V was cut by 1 base and J by 3 bases, with 13 bases left in between. The CDR3 region is CASSEGVSGSYEQYF. In DNA form, the CDR3 reads TGTGCCAGCAGTGAAGGGGTTAGCGGAAGCTACGAGCAGTACTTC.

The chain combines TRBV5-6 with TRBJ1-2; a weak D match, TRBD1 (6 bases). CDR3 length: 12 residues. CDR1 SGHDT and CDR2 YYEEEE come from the germline V gene. Deletions cut 2 bases from V and 8 bases from J, with 10 bases between. The DNA of the CDR3 is TGTGCCAGCAGCTTTAGGACAGACGGCTACACCTTC. Encoded protein: CASSFRTDGYTF.

This CDR3 is CASSLVRADQPQHF. The CDR3 bases are TGTGCCAGCAGTTTGGTGAGGGCTGATCAGCCCCAGCATTTT. This chain connects TRBV6-5 to TRBJ1-5; no firm D call. The CDR3 spans 14 residues. Trimming cost V 4 bases and J 5 bases, with 12 bases left between them. Per the germline V gene, CDR1 is MNHEY and CDR2 is SVGAGI.

V and J are TRBV6-5 and TRBJ1-1; a weak D match, TRBD1 (5 bases). The length of the CDR3 is 14 residues. The V and J ends lost 2 bases and 0 bases respectively, with 7 bases between them. In germline, CDR1 is MNHEY, CDR2 SVGAGI. CDR3 bases: TGTGCCAGCAGTTACCGGACAATGAACACTGAAGCTTTCTTT. The encoded protein is CASSYRTMNTEAFF.

J is TRBJ2-1 and V is TRBV5-1; 9 bases match TRBD1. Germline V gene lookup returns CDR1 SGHRS and CDR2 YFSETQ. CDR3 length: 16 amino acids. The ends lost 7 bases at V and 7 bases at J; junction bases unmatched: 15. This CDR3 is CASGLSVGTGRNEQFF. As DNA, the CDR3 is TGCGCCAGCGGACTTAGCGTGGGGACAGGGCGTAATGAGCAGTTCTTC. The entire variable domain, with the rest obtained from reference TRBV5-1 and TRBJ2-1, is as follows: KAGVTQTPRYLIKTRGQQVTLSCSPISGHRSVSWYQQTPGQGLQFLFEYFSETQRNKGNFPGRFSGRQFSNSRSEMNVSTLELGDSALYLCASGLSVGTGRNEQFFGPGTRLTVL.

This clone showed up just once. This chain's CDR3 is CASSPHLTGTGVETQYF. The DNA for the CDR3 is TGTGCCAGCAGCCCACATCTAACCGGGACAGGGGTCGAGACCCAGTACTTC. This rearrangement joins TRBV27 to TRBJ2-5, with 10 bases aligning to TRBD1. There are 17 residues in the CDR3. Germline lookup yields CDR1 MNHEY and CDR2 SMNVEV (reference sequence). V gave up 6 bases and J gave up 5 bases; unmatched junction bases: 15.

This chain links TRBV18 with TRBJ2-5; 9 bases fit TRBD2. CDR1 and CDR2 from the germline V gene are KGHSH and LQKENI. V lost 0 bases and J lost 5; bases outside the gene matches: 10. CDR3 length: 17 amino acids. The CDR3 DNA reads as TGTGCCAGCTCACCACCCAATCAGCGGGGGGCCGGGGAGACCCAGTACTTC. This encodes CASSPPNQRGAGETQYF.

V gene TRBV6-5 combines with J gene TRBJ2-1; D is uncertain. Germline CDR1 and CDR2: MNHEY and SVGAGI. The CDR3 sequence is 12 residues long. The ends were cut back, 11 bases at V and 2 bases at J, with 10 bases in the middle. CDR3 nucleotides: TGTGCCTGTAGAGGTACCTACAATGAGCAGTTCTTC. It is translated as CACRGTYNEQFF.

This clone turned up a few times. This sequence joins TRBV5-4 and TRBJ2-7; 10 bases fit TRBD1. Germline V gene data show CDR1 as SGHNT and CDR2 as YYREEE (reference sequence). The length of the CDR3 is 14 residues. V was pared by 4 bases and J by 6 bases, with 7 bases of the junction left unmatched. CDR3 residues: CASSPGQGMVEQYF. CDR3 DNA sequence: TGTGCCAGCAGCCCGGGACAGGGGATGGTCGAGCAGTACTTC.

The V call is TRBV30, the J call TRBJ1-6; D possibly corresponds to TRBD1 (5 bases). The V and J ends lost 0 bases and 2 bases respectively, with 8 bases between them. Germline CDR1 is GTSNPN and CDR2 is SVGIG (reference sequence). The length of the CDR3 is 15 residues. The CDR3 sequence is CAWSVGGTYNSPLHF. CDR3 nucleotide sequence: TGTGCCTGGAGTGTGGGGGGAACCTATAATTCACCCCTCCACTTT.

This clone appeared once. The chain recombines TRBV4-1 with TRBJ2-7; maybe TRBD1 (5 bases). Germline CDR1 MGHRA, CDR2 YSYEKL. Trimming left V 6 bases short and J 1 base short, with 16 bases between. The CDR3 is 15 amino acids. CDR3 sequence (DNA): TGCGCCAGCAGTCTCTTTAGGGGCGGATCCTACGAGCAGTACTTC. This sequence encodes CASSLFRGGSYEQYF.

In this sample, this clone turned up once. CDR3 nucleotide sequence: TGTGCCAGCAGTCTGACAGGGGGGACTGTCTACGAGCAGTACTTC. This sequence encodes CASSLTGGTVYEQYF. This chain joins TRBV11-3 and TRBJ2-7; 9 bases are shared with TRBD1. This CDR3 spans 15 amino acids. V trimming: 6 bases; J trimming: 3 bases; junction bases outside the gene matches: 9. In germline, CDR1 is SGHNT, CDR2 YENEEA.

This clone was seen a single time. CDR3 protein: CAVGLAYSGANVLTF. The DNA for the CDR3 is TGTGCCGTGGGACTAGCTTACTCTGGGGCCAACGTCCTGACTTTC. The rearrangement links TRBV10-3 to TRBJ2-6; 9 nucleotides match TRBD2. V shed 11 bases, J shed 0 bases, and the junction held 5 bases outside the gene matches. Germline CDR1 is ENHRY and CDR2 is SYGVKD. The CDR3 extends over 15 amino acids.

The V and J genes are TRBV19 and TRBJ1-6; TRBD1 matches 10 bases. The CDR3 totals 15 residues. Germline V lookup: CDR1 LNHDA, CDR2 SQIVND (reference sequence). With V trimmed by 3 bases and J by 5 bases, 1 base remained unmatched. The CDR3: CASSMGQGNNSPLHF. Written as DNA, the CDR3 is TGTGCCAGTAGTATGGGACAGGGGAATAATTCACCCCTCCACTTT.

This clone has only a few counts. Here the CDR3 DNA reads TGTGCCAGCAGTGAATCCCCTGGGGGGGTCACAGATACGCAGTATTTT. Translation: CASSESPGGVTDTQYF. The chain couples TRBV6-1 to TRBJ2-3, with TRBD2 matching 7 bases. Germline loops: CDR1 MNHNS, CDR2 SASEGT. The trim removed 2 bases at V and 2 bases at J, leaving 7 bases unmatched. The CDR3 has 16 residues.

This sequence joins TRBV7-3 and TRBJ2-5; possibly TRBD2 for D (6 bases). V was trimmed by 5 bases and J by 1 base, leaving 20 bases between them. Per the germline V gene, CDR1 is SGHTA and CDR2 is FQGTGA. This CDR3 has 17 residues. CDR3 sequence reads: CASSQSSRRGPQETQYF. CDR3 DNA sequence: TGTGCCAGCAGCCAATCCTCCCGGCGGGGTCCCCAAGAGACCCAGTACTTC.

This clone occurred once. The chain combines TRBV10-3 with TRBJ1-2; D is uncertain. V was shortened by 2 bases and J by 0 bases, with 4 bases between the two germline ends. Germline CDR1 ENHRY, CDR2 SYGVKD. The CDR3 totals 13 residues. CDR3 sequence reads: CAISEQSNYGYTF. CDR3 DNA sequence: TGTGCCATCAGTGAGCAGTCTAACTATGGCTACACCTTC.

The chain is built from TRBV9 and TRBJ2-7; TRBD1 is a possible D gene (6 bases). V was cut by 0 bases and J by 0 bases, with 13 bases left in between. Germline V gene lookup returns CDR1 SGDLS and CDR2 YYNGEE. The CDR3 consists of 16 residues. DNA for the CDR3: TGTGCCAGCAGCGTAGGGACACAGGGACCCTCCTACGAGCAGTACTTC. The encoded protein is CASSVGTQGPSYEQYF. The variable domain in full, completed from reference TRBV9 and TRBJ2-7, reads DSGVTQTPKHLITATGQRVTLRCSPRSGDLSVYWYQQSLDQGLQFLIQYYNGEERAKGNILERFSAQQFPDLHSELNLSSLELGDSALYFCASSVGTQGPSYEQYFGPGTRLTVT.

The chain is built from TRBV3-1 (or the pseudogene TRBV3-2) and TRBJ1-5; D perhaps matches TRBD1 (6 bases). V gave up 1 base and J gave up 2 bases, with 12 bases separating them. This CDR3 has 16 amino acids. The germline CDR1 and CDR2 sequences are LGHDT and YNNKEL (reference sequence). The CDR3 spells CASSQGSGGGNQPQHF. CDR3 DNA sequence: TGTGCCAGCAGCCAAGGGTCGGGGGGCGGCAATCAGCCCCAGCATTTT.

This clone was seen a single time. The gene calls are TRBV9 and TRBJ2-2; no definite D call. Germline CDR1 and CDR2: SGDLS and YYNGEE. The CDR3 extends over 13 amino acids. The V end was cut by 6 bases, the J end by 3 bases, with 9 bases between. In DNA, the CDR3 is TGTGCCAGCATCGGTCGGGACACCGGGGAGCTGTTTTTT. Translating gives CASIGRDTGELFF. Complete variable domain (other parts from reference TRBV9 and TRBJ2-2): DSGVTQTPKHLITATGQRVTLRCSPRSGDLSVYWYQQSLDQGLQFLIQYYNGEERAKGNILERFSAQQFPDLHSELNLSSLELGDSALYFCASIGRDTGELFFGEGSRLTVL.

The rearrangement uses TRBV15 and TRBJ2-7; the match to TRBD1 covers 12 bases. The V and J ends lost 3 bases and 8 bases, in that order; junction bases with no gene match: 8. This CDR3 has 15 amino acids. CDR1 LNHNV and CDR2 YYDKDF come from the germline V gene (reference sequence). CDR3 coding DNA: TGTGCCACCAGCAGGGGGACAGGGGGCGTCTTACAGCAGTACTTC. Amino acid sequence: CATSRGTGGVLQQYF.

This sequence joins TRBV19 and TRBJ2-7, with a tentative D call TRBD2 (6 bases). Trimming removed 1 base from V and 2 bases from J, with 12 bases in between. In germline, CDR1 is LNHDA, CDR2 SQIVND (reference sequence). The length of the CDR3 is 15 residues. CDR3 residues: CASSIGAGPAYEQYF. In DNA, the CDR3 is TGTGCCAGTAGTATAGGGGCGGGACCAGCCTACGAGCAGTACTTC.

This chain joins TRBV4-2 and TRBJ1-2; 9 nucleotides line up with TRBD1. V gave up 0 bases and J gave up 4 bases; unmatched junction bases: 6. The CDR3 length is 16 residues. CDR1 and CDR2 (germline): LGHNA, YNFKEQ. CDR3 protein: CASSQDGGQGSYGYTF. The CDR3 DNA reads as TGTGCCAGCAGCCAAGATGGGGGACAGGGAAGCTATGGCTACACCTTC.

This clone was seen only a few times. The V call is TRBV2, the J call TRBJ1-2, with D possibly being TRBD1 (5 bases). CDR3 length: 14 residues. Trimming stripped 1 base from V and 4 bases from J, with 10 bases between. CDR1 is SNHLY, CDR2 FYNNEI, per germline. CDR3 loop: CASSEGPGRYGYTF. The CDR3 nucleotides read TGTGCCAGCAGTGAAGGGCCAGGGCGCTATGGCTACACCTTC.

In its sample, this clone was seen a few times. V and J are TRBV5-1 and TRBJ2-2; TRBD1 aligns across 12 bases. Germline-derived CDR1 and CDR2 are SGHRS and YFSETQ. The ends lost 4 bases at V and 7 bases at J; junction bases unmatched: 8. The CDR3 is 16 amino acids. CDR3 DNA: TGCGCCAGCAGCGCCGGGACAGGGGGCGCGGGCGGGGAGCTGTTTTTT. Its translation: CASSAGTGGAGGELFF.

The rearrangement links TRBV3-1 (or the pseudogene TRBV3-2) to TRBJ2-7; 9 nucleotides agree with TRBD1. Germline V CDR1 and CDR2: LGHDT, YNNKEL (reference sequence). This CDR3 is 14 amino acids long. The J segment lost 5 bases and the V segment lost 5 bases, leaving 7 bases of the junction unmatched. This CDR3 reads CASSAGQGFDEQYF. The CDR3 DNA is TGTGCCAGCAGCGCGGGACAGGGTTTCGACGAGCAGTACTTC.

V is TRBV6-1 and J is TRBJ2-7; 8 bases are a match to TRBD2. The CDR3 consists of 12 residues. CDR1 MNHNS and CDR2 SASEGT come from the germline V gene. V shed 6 bases, J shed 9 bases, and the junction held 7 bases outside the gene matches. CDR3: CASSPTSVGQYF. The CDR3 DNA sequence: TGTGCCAGCAGCCCGACTAGCGTGGGGCAGTACTTC.

This chain uses TRBV28 with TRBJ1-6, with D possibly TRBD1 on 6 matching bases. V was clipped by 6 bases and J by 7 bases, with 10 bases between them. Per the germline V gene, CDR1 is MDHEN and CDR2 is SYDVKM. This CDR3 spans 13 amino acids. The CDR3 nucleotides are TGTGCCAGCAGAAGACAGGCCAATTCACCCCTCCACTTT. Translation gives CASRRQANSPLHF.